These 10 T cell receptor beta chains came from one sample sequenced in a study of cytomegalovirus exposure and HLA in healthy donors. The protocol was immunoSEQ multiplex PCR, while the TCRdb copy is restricted to in-frame clones and leaves out a portion. Of about 82,000 clones listed, roughly 95% are singletons. Sequenced: PBMCs. These receptors were collected from a young woman in good health and CMV-seronegative.

The chain combines TRBV21-1 with TRBJ2-7; the table assigns TRBD1, which was not confirmed against the DNA. TRBV21-1 is listed as a pseudogene. The CDR3 has 14 amino acids. CDR3 protein: CASSQQVPSYEQYF. The CDR3 coding sequence is TGTGCCAGCAGCCAACAGGTACCCTCCTACGAGCAGTACTTC.

This chain joins TRBV9 and TRBJ1-1; TRBD1 might be the D (6 bases). Trimming removed 4 bases from V and 4 bases from J, with 17 bases in between. CDR1 is SGDLS, CDR2 YYNGEE, per germline. This CDR3 is built from 15 residues. The CDR3, as DNA: TGTGCCAGCAGCCCAGGGGCGGGGGCGGGCACTGAAGCTTTCTTT. Protein: CASSPGAGAGTEAFF.

CDR3 nucleotide sequence: TGCAGTGCTAGTGCCGGGTCTGAAGCTTTCTTT. Translation gives CSASAGSEAFF. This sequence joins TRBV20-1 and TRBJ1-1; D call uncertain. Germline assignment: CDR1 DFQATT and CDR2 SNEGSKA (reference sequence). The V and J ends lost 3 bases and 6 bases respectively, with 8 bases between them. This CDR3 contains 11 residues.

The chain couples TRBV11-2 to TRBJ2-7; D may be TRBD1 (5 bases). The CDR3 extends over 13 amino acids. Germline-derived CDR1 and CDR2 are SGHAT and FQNNGV. V gave up 6 bases and J gave up 0 bases, with 9 bases separating them. The CDR3 here is CASRPDNSYEQYF. CDR3 nucleotide sequence: TGTGCCAGCAGGCCGGACAACTCCTACGAGCAGTACTTC. The variable domain in full, completed from reference TRBV11-2 and TRBJ2-7, reads EAGVAQSPRYKIIEKRQSVAFWCNPISGHATLYWYQQILGQGPKLLIQFQNNGVVDDSQLPKDRFSAERLKGVDSTLKIQPAKLEDSAVYLCASRPDNSYEQYFGPGTRLTVT.

J is TRBJ2-7 and V is TRBV14, with unresolved D. The CDR3 contains 14 residues. From germline, CDR1 is SGHDN and CDR2 FVKESK. Trimming removed 1 base from V and 3 bases from J, with 10 bases in between. CDR3 bases: TGTGCCAGCAGCCAAGGCCACAAAATCTACGAGCAGTACTTC. This codes for CASSQGHKIYEQYF.

The chain carries TRBV27 and TRBJ2-1, with TRBD2 identical over 11 bases. Germline V gene sequence: CDR1 MNHEY, CDR2 SMNVEV (reference sequence). V was clipped by 5 bases and J by 7 bases; unmatched bases: 7. This CDR3 comprises 15 residues. CDR3 amino acids: CASSKLAGGGNEQFF. In DNA, the CDR3 is TGTGCCAGCAGTAAATTAGCGGGAGGGGGGAATGAGCAGTTCTTC.

The chain has TRBV5-5 and TRBJ2-2, with unresolved D. V was cut by 0 bases and J by 0 bases, with 6 bases left in between. CDR1 and CDR2 (germline): SGHKS, YYEKEE (reference sequence). The length of the CDR3 is 15 residues. For the CDR3, the DNA is TGTGCCAGCAGCTTGGTTCAGGCGAACACCGGGGAGCTGTTTTTT. Its translation: CASSLVQANTGELFF.

This clone was seen once. The germline gene is not matched at one end of the junction; a read error may be the cause. The genes are TRBV7-2 and TRBJ2-3; the match to TRBD2 covers 15 bases. CDR1 is SGHTA and CDR2 is FQGNSA in the germline V gene. The CDR3 is 17 residues long. CDR3 in amino acids: CASSPGLAGGPRDTQYF. CDR3 nucleotides: TGTGCCAGCAGCCCGGGACTAGCGGGGGGCCCACGAGATACACAGTATTTT.

The chain has TRBV10-1 and TRBJ2-7; a possible D gene is TRBD1 (6 bases). Trimming pared 6 bases from V and 5 bases from J, leaving 17 bases between. Germline lookup yields CDR1 WNHNN and CDR2 SYGVQD (reference sequence). The CDR3 is 14 residues long. The CDR3 region is CASSASTGNDEQYF. In DNA, the CDR3 is TGCGCCAGCAGCGCATCCACAGGGAACGACGAGCAGTACTTC.

This clone was observed a single time. V usage is TRBV18 and J usage is TRBJ2-7; the D is unclear. Germline CDR1 KGHSH, CDR2 LQKENI. This CDR3 has 13 residues. The V end was cut by 3 bases, the J end by 7 bases, with 13 bases between. The CDR3 sequence: CASSPAGQAEQYF. The CDR3 DNA reads TGTGCCAGCTCACCGGCCGGCCAGGCTGAGCAGTACTTC.